One TCR beta chain is described in this entry. The data derive from a study of shared clonotypes between healthy human individuals. In the study overall: Each donor contributed plates that comprised three CD4 naive, three CD4 memory, two CD8 naive and one CD8 memory.

The V and J ends lost 4 bases and 1 base respectively, with 8 bases between them. CDR1 and CDR2 from the germline V gene are SGHRS and YFSETQ. The CDR3 length is 13 residues. The material for each subset, its genomic DNA, was split evenly across several immunoSEQ plates. TCRdb's table, derived via immunoSEQ multiplex PCR, lists solely in-frame clones and lacks some. The table includes around 550,000 clones, approximately 95% detected once. CD45RO negativity and positive selection for CCR7 defined naive CD8 cells, a population that excluded terminally differentiated effector memory CD45RA+ cells. Only Caucasian adults living in Nashville, Tennessee made up the donor group.

The sequence was collected from a woman under 40 in good health. The J gene is TRBJ1-1, the V gene TRBV5-1; D is uncertain. Sequenced sample: naive CD8+ T cells sorted from blood. The CDR3 region has the DNA TGCGCCAGCAGCGCTGCCAGGAACACTGAAGCTTTCTTT. Amino acids: CASSAARNTEAFF.